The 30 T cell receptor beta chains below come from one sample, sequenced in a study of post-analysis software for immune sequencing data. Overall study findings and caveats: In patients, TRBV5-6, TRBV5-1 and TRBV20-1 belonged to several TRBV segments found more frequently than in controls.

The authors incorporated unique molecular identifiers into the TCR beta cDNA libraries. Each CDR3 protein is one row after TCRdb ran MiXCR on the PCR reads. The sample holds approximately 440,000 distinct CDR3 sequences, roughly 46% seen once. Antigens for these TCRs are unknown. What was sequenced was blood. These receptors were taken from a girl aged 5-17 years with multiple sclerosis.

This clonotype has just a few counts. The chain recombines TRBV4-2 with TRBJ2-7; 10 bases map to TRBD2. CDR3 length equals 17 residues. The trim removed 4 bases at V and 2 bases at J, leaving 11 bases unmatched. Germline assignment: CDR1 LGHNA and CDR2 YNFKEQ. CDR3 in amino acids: CASSRGLAEVIAYEQYF. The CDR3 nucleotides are TGTGCCAGCAGCCGAGGACTAGCGGAGGTGATAGCCTACGAGCAGTACTTC.

In DNA, the CDR3 is TGCGCCAGCAGCCAAGAAGACAATACCTACGAGCAGTACTTC. Translation: CASSQEDNTYEQYF. This chain uses TRBV4-1 with TRBJ2-7; unclear D gene. There are 14 residues in the CDR3. V was shortened by 0 bases and J by 2 bases, with 8 bases between the two germline ends. Germline-derived CDR1 and CDR2 are MGHRA and YSYEKL.

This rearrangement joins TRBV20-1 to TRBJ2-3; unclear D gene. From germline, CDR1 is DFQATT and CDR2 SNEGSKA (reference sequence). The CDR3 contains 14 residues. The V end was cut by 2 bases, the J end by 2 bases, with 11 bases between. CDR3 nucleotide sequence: TGCAGTGCTAGATCCCCCCCACCCACAGATACGCAGTATTTT. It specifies CSARSPPPTDTQYF.

The CDR3 nucleotides read TGTGCCAGCAGATCGACCGGACAGGGGGTTTTGCCGAATGAGCAGTTCTTC. The encoded protein is CASRSTGQGVLPNEQFF. V gene TRBV6-1 combines with J gene TRBJ2-1, with TRBD1 identical over 10 bases. Trimming took 6 bases from V and 7 from J; bases not matched to a gene: 15. Per the germline V gene, CDR1 is MNHNS and CDR2 is SASEGT. This CDR3 comprises 17 residues.

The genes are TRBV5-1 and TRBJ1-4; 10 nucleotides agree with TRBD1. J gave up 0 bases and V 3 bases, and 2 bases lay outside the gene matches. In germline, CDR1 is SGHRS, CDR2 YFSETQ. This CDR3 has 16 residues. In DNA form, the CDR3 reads TGCGCCAGCAGCTACGGGACAGGGGCAACTAATGAAAAACTGTTTTTT. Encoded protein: CASSYGTGATNEKLFF.

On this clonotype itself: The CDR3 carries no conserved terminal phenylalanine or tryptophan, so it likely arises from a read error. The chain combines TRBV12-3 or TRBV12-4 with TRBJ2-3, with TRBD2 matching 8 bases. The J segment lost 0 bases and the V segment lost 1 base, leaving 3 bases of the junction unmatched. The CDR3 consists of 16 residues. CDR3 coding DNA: TGTGCCAGCAGTTTAGATCCTAGCGGGAGCACAGATACGCAGTATTCT. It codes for CASSLDPSGSTDTQYS.

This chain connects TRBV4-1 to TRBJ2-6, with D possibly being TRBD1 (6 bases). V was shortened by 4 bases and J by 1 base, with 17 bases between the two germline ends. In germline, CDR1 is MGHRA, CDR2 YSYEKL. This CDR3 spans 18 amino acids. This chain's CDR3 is CASSRTANQLSGANVLTF. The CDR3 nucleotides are TGCGCCAGCAGCCGGACAGCCAACCAACTTTCTGGGGCCAACGTCCTGACTTTC.

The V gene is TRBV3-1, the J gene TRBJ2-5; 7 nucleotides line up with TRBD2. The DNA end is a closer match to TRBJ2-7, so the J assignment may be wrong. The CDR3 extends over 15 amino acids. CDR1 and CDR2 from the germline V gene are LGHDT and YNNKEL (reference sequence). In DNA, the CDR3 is TGTGCCAGCAGCCAAGTTGGCGGGAGCGTTTACGAGCAGTACTTC. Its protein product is CASSQVGGSVYEQYF.

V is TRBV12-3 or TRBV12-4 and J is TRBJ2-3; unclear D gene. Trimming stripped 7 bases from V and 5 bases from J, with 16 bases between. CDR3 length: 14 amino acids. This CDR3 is CASTIGVVGDTQYF. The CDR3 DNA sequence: TGTGCCAGCACCATTGGGGTAGTCGGAGATACGCAGTATTTT.

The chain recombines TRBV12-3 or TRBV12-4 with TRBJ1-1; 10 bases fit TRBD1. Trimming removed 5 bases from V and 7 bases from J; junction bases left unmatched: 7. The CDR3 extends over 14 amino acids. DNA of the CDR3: TGTGCCAGCAGTGGAAGCGGGACAGGGGATGAAGCTTTCTTT. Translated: CASSGSGTGDEAFF.

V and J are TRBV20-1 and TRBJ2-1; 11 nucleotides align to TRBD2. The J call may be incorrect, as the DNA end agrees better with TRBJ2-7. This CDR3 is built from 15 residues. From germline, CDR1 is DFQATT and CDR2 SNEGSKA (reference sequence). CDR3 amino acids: CSAPPGTSGYNEQYF. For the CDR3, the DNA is TGCAGTGCTCCCCCCGGGACTAGCGGATACAATGAGCAGTACTTC.

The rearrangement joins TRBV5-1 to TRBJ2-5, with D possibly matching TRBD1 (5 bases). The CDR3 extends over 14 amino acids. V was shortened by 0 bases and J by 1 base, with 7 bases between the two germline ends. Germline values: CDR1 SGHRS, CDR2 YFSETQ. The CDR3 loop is CASSLAQAQETQYF. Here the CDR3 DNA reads TGCGCCAGCAGCTTGGCACAGGCCCAAGAGACCCAGTACTTC.

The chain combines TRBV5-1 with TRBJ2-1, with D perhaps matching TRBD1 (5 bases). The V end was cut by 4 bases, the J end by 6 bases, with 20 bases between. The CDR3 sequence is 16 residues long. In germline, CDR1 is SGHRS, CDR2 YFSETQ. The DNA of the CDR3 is TGCGCCAGCAGCGCGGCTACAGGTGCGAGTCCCAATGAGCAGTTCTTC. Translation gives CASSAATGASPNEQFF.

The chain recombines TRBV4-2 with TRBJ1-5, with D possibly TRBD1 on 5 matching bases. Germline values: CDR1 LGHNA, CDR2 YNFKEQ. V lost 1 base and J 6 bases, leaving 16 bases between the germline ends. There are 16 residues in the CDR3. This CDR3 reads CASSQVVSGRGQPQHF. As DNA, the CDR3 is TGTGCCAGCAGCCAAGTTGTATCGGGGCGAGGTCAGCCCCAGCATTTT.

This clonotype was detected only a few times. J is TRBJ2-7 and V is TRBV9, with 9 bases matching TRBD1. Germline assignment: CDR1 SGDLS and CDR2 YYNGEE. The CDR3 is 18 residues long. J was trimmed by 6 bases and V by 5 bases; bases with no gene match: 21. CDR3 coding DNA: TGTGCCAGCAGTCACGCGCCTGTAGACAGGGGGAGTGATAGCGAGCAGTACTTC. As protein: CASSHAPVDRGSDSEQYF.

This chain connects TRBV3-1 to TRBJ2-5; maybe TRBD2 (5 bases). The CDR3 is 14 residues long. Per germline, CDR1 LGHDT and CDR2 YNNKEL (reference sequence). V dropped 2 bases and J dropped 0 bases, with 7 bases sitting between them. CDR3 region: CASSQPGNQETQYF. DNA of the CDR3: TGTGCCAGCAGCCAACCCGGGAACCAAGAGACCCAGTACTTC.

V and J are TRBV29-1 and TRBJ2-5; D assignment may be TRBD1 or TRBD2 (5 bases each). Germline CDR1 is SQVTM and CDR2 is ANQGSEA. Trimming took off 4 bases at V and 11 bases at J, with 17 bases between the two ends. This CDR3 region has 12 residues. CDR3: CSVVTTLGEQYF. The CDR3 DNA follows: TGCAGCGTTGTCACCACCTTGGGGGAGCAGTACTTC.

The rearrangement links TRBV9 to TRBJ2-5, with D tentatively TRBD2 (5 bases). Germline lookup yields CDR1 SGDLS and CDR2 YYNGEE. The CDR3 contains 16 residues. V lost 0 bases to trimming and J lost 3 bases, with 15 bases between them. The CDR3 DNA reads TGTGCCAGCAGCGTAGACACGGGAAAAGTTGAAGAGACCCAGTACTTC. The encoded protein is CASSVDTGKVEETQYF.

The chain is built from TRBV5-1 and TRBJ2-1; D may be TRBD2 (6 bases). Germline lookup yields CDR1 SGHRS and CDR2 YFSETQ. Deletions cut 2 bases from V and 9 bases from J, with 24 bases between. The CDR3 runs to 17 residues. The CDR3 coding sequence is TGCGCCAGCAGCTTTACTATAGGTTCGGTGCTGGGAGGTGAGCAGTTCTTC. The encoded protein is CASSFTIGSVLGGEQFF.

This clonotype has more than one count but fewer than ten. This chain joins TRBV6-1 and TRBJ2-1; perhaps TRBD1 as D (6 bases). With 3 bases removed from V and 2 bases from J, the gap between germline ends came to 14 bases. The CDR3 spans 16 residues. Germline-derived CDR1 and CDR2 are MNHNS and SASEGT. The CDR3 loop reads CASSEATGTTYNEQFF. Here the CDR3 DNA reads TGTGCCAGCAGTGAGGCTACAGGGACAACCTACAATGAGCAGTTCTTC.

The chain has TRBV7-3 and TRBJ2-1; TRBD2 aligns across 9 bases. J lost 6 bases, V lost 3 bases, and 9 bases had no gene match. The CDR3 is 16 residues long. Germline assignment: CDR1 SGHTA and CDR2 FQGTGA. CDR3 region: CASSFNLAGMGNEQFF. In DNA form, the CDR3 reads TGTGCCAGCAGCTTTAATCTAGCGGGAATGGGCAATGAGCAGTTCTTC.

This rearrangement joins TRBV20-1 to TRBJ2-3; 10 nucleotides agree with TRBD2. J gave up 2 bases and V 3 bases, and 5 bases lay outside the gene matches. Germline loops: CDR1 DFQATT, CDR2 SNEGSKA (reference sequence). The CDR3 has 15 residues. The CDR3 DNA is TGCAGTGCTAGTTCCCTAGCGGGAGACACAGATACGCAGTATTTT. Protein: CSASSLAGDTDTQYF.

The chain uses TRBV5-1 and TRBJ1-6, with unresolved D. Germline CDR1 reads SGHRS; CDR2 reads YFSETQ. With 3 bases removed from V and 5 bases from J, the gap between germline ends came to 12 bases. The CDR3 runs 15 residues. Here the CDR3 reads CASSSSFTDNSPLHF. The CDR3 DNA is TGCGCCAGCAGCTCCTCGTTTACCGATAATTCACCCCTCCACTTT.

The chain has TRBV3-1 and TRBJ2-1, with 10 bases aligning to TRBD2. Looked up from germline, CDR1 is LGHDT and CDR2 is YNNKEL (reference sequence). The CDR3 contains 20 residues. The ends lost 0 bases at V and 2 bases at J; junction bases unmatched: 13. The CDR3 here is CASSQDQRTGTSETYNEQFF. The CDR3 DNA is TGTGCCAGCAGCCAAGATCAGAGGACAGGGACTAGCGAGACCTACAATGAGCAGTTCTTC.

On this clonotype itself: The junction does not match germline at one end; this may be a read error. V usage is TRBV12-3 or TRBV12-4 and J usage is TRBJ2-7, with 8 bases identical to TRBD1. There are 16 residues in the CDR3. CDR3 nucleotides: TGTGCCGGCAGCTCTACTGCGGACAGGGTTTTGGACGAGCAGTACTTC. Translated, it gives CAGSSTADRVLDEQYF.

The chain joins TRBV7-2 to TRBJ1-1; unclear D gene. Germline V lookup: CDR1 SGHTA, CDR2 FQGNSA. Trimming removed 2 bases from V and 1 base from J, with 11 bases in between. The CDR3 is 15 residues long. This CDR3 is CASSLSGQENTEAFF. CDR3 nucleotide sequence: TGTGCCAGCAGCTTAAGTGGGCAGGAGAACACTGAAGCTTTCTTT. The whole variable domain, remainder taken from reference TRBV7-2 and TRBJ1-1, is GAGVSQSPSNKVTEKGKDVELRCDPISGHTALYWYRQSLGQGLEFLIYFQGNSAPDKSGLPSDRFSAERTGGSVSTLTIQRTQQEDSAVYLCASSLSGQENTEAFFGQGTRLTVV.

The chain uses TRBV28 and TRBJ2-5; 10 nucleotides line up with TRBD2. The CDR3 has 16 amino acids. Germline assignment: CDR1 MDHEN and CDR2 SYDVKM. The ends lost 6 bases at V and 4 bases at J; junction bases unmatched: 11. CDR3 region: CASRVASGSTIETQYF. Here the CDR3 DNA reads TGTGCCAGCAGGGTCGCTAGCGGGAGCACTATAGAGACCCAGTACTTC.

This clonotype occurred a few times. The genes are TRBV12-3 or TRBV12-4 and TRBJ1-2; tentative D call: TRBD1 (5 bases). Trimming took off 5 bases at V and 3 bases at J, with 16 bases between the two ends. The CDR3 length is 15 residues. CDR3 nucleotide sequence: TGTGCCAGCAGTACCTACAGGTCCAACTACTATGGCTACACCTTC. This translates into CASSTYRSNYYGYTF.

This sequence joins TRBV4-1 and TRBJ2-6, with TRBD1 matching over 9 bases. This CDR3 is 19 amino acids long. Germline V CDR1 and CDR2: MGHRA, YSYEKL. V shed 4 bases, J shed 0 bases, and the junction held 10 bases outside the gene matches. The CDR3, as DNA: TGCGCCAGCAGCCTAAACCGGGACAGGGTTTTCTCTGGGGCCAACGTCCTGACTTTC. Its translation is CASSLNRDRVFSGANVLTF.

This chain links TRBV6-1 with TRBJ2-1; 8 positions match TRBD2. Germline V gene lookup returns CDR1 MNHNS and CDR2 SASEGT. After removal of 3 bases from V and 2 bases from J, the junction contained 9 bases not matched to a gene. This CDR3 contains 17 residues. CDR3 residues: CASSEGLELAAYNEQFF. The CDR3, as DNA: TGTGCCAGCAGTGAGGGGCTGGAACTAGCGGCCTACAATGAGCAGTTCTTC.